The subject of this entry is one TCR beta chain. Sequencing used immunoSEQ multiplex PCR; TCRdb keeps in-frame clones, though not all of them. The sample holds about 70,000 clones; about 82% are singletons and the top ten take approximately 1%. With autoimmune disease history or systemic immunosuppression, patients were excluded. Trimming shortened V by 4 bases and J by 3 bases, and 9 bases separated the two germline ends. The CDR3 is 13 residues long. CDR1 and CDR2 (germline): SGHDN, FVKESK. This record comes from a study of OX40 agonist ivuxolimab in advanced cancers. Overall study context: One patient with hepatocellular carcinoma and two with cutaneous melanoma, three in all, had partial responses.

The V and J genes are TRBV14 and TRBJ2-5, with D perhaps matching TRBD2 (5 bases). This receptor was identified in an adult with an advanced solid tumor such as melanoma, head and neck, liver or kidney cancer. This specimen consisted of CD4+ or CD8+ T cells sorted from blood, obtained in a trial of the OX40 agonist ivuxolimab. The CDR3 protein is CASSLTGKETQYF. The CDR3 DNA is TGTGCCAGCAGCCTTACGGGGAAAGAGACCCAGTACTTC.